This is a list of T cell receptor beta chains from one sample in a study of shared clonotypes between healthy human individuals. Clones were sequenced by immunoSEQ multiplex PCR, and TCRdb holds only the in-frame ones, with some missing. The table records more than 2 million clones, just over 90% of them present only once. The sample taken for sequencing was naive CD8+ T cells from PBMCs. These TCRs come from a man between 18 and 29 years old in good health. Some clones in this sample may be carry-over from other donors' samples. The CDR3 runs from the conserved cysteine through the conserved F or W. Fields, in order: CDR3 length, D gene, V gene, J gene, clone size, CDR3 protein, CDR3 DNA. The D gene is left open where the match is weak. Size is stated for part of the rows, as once, few or many counts, or as a class when the clone is expanded.

>14|-|TRBV5-1|TRBJ1-1|once
CASSLGRVNTEAFF
TGCGCCAGCAGCTTGGGCAGGGTTAACACTGAAGCTTTCTTT
>14|-|TRBV5-6|TRBJ2-7|-
CASSLAGSKYEQYF
TGTGCCAGCAGCTTGGCCGGCAGCAAATACGAGCAGTACTTC
>12|-|TRBV12-5|TRBJ1-2|-
CASGLLAKGYTF
TGTGCTAGTGGTTTGCTCGCCAAAGGCTACACCTTC
>15|-|TRBV21-1|TRBJ1-1|-
CASSMRPGLSTEAFF
TGTGCCAGCAGCATGCGCCCAGGGTTAAGCACTGAAGCTTTCTTT
>20|TRBD1|TRBV6-1|TRBJ1-4|-
CASSETRQGRVKTTNEKLFF
TGTGCCAGCAGCGAAACCCGACAGGGGAGAGTTAAAACAACTAATGAAAAACTGTTTTTT
>15|-|TRBV11-2|TRBJ2-1|-
CASSLNTHSYNEQFF
TGTGCCAGCAGCCTAAATACACACTCCTACAATGAGCAGTTCTTC
>13|TRBD1|TRBV11-1|TRBJ2-5|-
CASRPGTEETQYF
TGTGCCAGCAGACCCGGGACAGAAGAGACCCAGTACTTC
>16|-|TRBV6-6|TRBJ1-5|-
CASSYSTARGNQPQHF
TGTGCCAGCAGTTACTCGACCGCGAGGGGCAATCAGCCCCAGCATTTT
>13|-|TRBV27|TRBJ1-1|-
CASSPSLDLKAFF
TGTGCCAGCAGTCCCTCCTTAGACCTAAAAGCTTTCTTT
>14|TRBD2|TRBV7-9|TRBJ2-7|-
CASSSPGLAYEQYF
TGTGCCAGCAGCTCGCCGGGACTAGCCTACGAGCAGTACTTC